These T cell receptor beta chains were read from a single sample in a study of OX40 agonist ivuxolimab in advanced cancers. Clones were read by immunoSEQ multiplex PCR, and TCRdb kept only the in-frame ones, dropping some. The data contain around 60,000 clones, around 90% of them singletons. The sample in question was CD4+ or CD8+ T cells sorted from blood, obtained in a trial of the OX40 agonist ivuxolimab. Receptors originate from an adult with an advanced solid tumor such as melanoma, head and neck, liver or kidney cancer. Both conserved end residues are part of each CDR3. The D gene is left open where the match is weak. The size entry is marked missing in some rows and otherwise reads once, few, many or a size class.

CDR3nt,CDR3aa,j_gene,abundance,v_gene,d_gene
TGCAGTGCTAGCCGGAACACTGAAGCTTTCTTT,CSASRNTEAFF,TRBJ1-1,once,TRBV20-1,NA
TGTGCCATCAGTGAGTCGGTACAGAGTGTGAGTGGGGGCAATGAGCAGTTCTTC,CAISESVQSVSGGNEQFF,TRBJ2-1,NA,TRBV10-3,NA
TGTGCCAGCAGCTTAGCAACTATCGCGGGCGCGGGTGGCTACACCTTC,CASSLATIAGAGGYTF,TRBJ1-2,NA,TRBV7-8,NA
TGTGCCAGCAGCTTAGAGGGCGCGGGGAACGGATATGGCTACACCTTC,CASSLEGAGNGYGYTF,TRBJ1-2,NA,TRBV7-2,NA
TGCGCCAGCAGCCCGGCTAGCTCCTACAATGAGCAGTTCTTC,CASSPASSYNEQFF,TRBJ2-1,NA,TRBV5-1,NA
TGCGCCAGCAGCTTGGGGACTAGCGCTTCCTACGAGCAGTACTTC,CASSLGTSASYEQYF,TRBJ2-7,NA,TRBV5-1,TRBD2
TGCGCCAGCAGCCAAGAGGTAGCGAGCGCGGGAGGGGATACGCAGTATTTT,CASSQEVASAGGDTQYF,TRBJ2-3,NA,TRBV4-3,TRBD2
TGTGCCAGTAGTATAAGTGGGGGCGGGAGCCGAAACAATGAGCAGTTCTTC,CASSISGGGSRNNEQFF,TRBJ2-1,NA,TRBV19,NA
TGTGCCAGTAGTCCGCACCCAGGTAGCTCTGGGGCCAACGTCCTGACTTTC,CASSPHPGSSGANVLTF,TRBJ2-6,NA,TRBV19,NA
TGCAGCGTTGTGACAGCAATCATGAACACTGAAGCTTTCTTT,CSVVTAIMNTEAFF,TRBJ1-1,once,TRBV29-1,NA
TGTGCCAGCAGTTCACAGGGGGCGGCCAAAAACATTCAGTACTTC,CASSSQGAAKNIQYF,TRBJ2-4,once,TRBV6-6,TRBD1
TGTGCCAGTGCTAAACTCACAGGGCCCCTCTACGAGCAGTACTTC,CASAKLTGPLYEQYF,TRBJ2-7,few,TRBV19,NA
TGCGCCAGCAGCTTGGTGGGGGGCGTAGGGATGTTCACTGAAGCTTTCTTT,CASSLVGGVGMFTEAFF,TRBJ1-1,NA,TRBV5-1,NA
TGTGCCAGCAGCCCCTCCCGGGGGTGGGAAGAGACCCAGTACTTC,CASSPSRGWEETQYF,TRBJ2-5,once,TRBV9,NA
TGTGCCAGCAGCTTGGGGGCAGCGGGAGCTCACAATGAGCAGTTCTTC,CASSLGAAGAHNEQFF,TRBJ2-1,NA,TRBV5-4,TRBD2
TGTGCCAGCAGCTTTGATTCGAATCGAGTGAACACCGGGGAGCTGTTTTTT,CASSFDSNRVNTGELFF,TRBJ2-2,once,TRBV5-6,NA
TGTGCCAGCAGACCCGGCGGGGGGGACACTGAAGCTTTCTTT,CASRPGGGDTEAFF,TRBJ1-1,NA,TRBV5-8,NA
TGCGCCAGCAGCTTTGCAACAGGGGTAAACGAGCAGTACTTC,CASSFATGVNEQYF,TRBJ2-7,NA,TRBV5-1,TRBD1
TGTGCCAGCAGCTCCGGCGGGAGGGCAGATACGCAGTATTTT,CASSSGGRADTQYF,TRBJ2-3,NA,TRBV7-9,TRBD2
TGTGCCAGCAGTTACGGGGGGACAGGGGGTACTGAAGCTTTCTTT,CASSYGGTGGTEAFF,TRBJ1-1,NA,TRBV6-6,TRBD1
TGTGCCAGCAGTCAGACACGGACCTACGAGCAGTACTTC,CASSQTRTYEQYF,TRBJ2-7,once,TRBV6-5,NA